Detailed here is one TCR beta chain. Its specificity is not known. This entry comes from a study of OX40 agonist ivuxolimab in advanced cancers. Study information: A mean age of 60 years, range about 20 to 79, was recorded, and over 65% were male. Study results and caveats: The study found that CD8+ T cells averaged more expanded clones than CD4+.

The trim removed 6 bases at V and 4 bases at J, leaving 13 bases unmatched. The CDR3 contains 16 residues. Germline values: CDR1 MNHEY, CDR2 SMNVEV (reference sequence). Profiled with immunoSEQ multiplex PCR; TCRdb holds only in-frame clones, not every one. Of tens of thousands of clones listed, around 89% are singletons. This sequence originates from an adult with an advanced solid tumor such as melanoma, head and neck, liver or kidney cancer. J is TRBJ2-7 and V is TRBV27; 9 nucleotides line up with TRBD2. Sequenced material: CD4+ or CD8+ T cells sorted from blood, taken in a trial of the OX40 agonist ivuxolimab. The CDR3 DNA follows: TGTGCCAGCAGGCCCTGGCGGGGGGGCGCGAGGTACGAGCAGTACTTC. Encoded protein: CASRPWRGGARYEQYF.